This T cell receptor (beta chain) was recovered during a study of T cell responses to AZD1222 COVID-19 vaccine. Study observations and caveats: Donors in the cohort were predominantly white British and more often female, and clonal diversity was possibly underestimated.

Germline lookup yields CDR1 SGHRS and CDR2 YFSETQ. V was pared by 3 bases and J by 7 bases, with 7 bases of the junction left unmatched. This CDR3 is 14 amino acids long. Comments on this clone: Antigen specificity is unknown.

Generated by immunoSEQ multiplex PCR, the TCRdb table keeps only in-frame clones and is missing some. The data show just under 90,000 clones, approximately 85% seen once. The chain combines TRBV5-1 with TRBJ2-5; 9 bases are a match to TRBD2. Material: peripheral blood, obtained on day 0 of AZD1222 vaccination. This TCR was recovered from an adult in good health. The CDR3 here is CASSSHSGGPTQYF. The CDR3, as DNA: TGCGCCAGCAGCTCCCACAGCGGGGGGCCGACCCAGTACTTC.